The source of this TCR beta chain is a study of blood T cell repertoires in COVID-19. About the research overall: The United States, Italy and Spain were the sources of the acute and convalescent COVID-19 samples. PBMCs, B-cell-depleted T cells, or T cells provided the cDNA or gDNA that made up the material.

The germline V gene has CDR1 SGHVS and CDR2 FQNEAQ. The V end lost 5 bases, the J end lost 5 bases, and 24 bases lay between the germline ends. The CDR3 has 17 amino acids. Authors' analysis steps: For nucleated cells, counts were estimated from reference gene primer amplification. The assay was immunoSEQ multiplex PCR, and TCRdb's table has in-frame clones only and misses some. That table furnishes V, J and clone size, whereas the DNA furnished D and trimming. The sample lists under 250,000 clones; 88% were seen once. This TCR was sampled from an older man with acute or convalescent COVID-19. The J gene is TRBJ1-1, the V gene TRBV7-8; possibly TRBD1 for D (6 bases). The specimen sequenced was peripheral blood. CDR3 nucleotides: TGTGCCAGCAGCGTTACAGGGTCTCTTCGCTTTGGGACTGAAGCTTTCTTT. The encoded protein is CASSVTGSLRFGTEAFF.